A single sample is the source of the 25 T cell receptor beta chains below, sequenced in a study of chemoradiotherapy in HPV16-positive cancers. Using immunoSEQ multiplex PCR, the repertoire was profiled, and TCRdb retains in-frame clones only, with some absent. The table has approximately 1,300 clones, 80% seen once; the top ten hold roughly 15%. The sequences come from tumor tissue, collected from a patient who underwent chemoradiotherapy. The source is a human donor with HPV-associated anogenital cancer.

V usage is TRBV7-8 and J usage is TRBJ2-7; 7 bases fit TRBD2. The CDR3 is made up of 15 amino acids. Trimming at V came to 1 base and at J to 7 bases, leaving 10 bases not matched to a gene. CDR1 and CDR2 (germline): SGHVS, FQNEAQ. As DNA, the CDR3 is TGTGCCAGCAGCTTAGTGCAGCGGGAACCTAAAGAGCAGTACTTC. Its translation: CASSLVQREPKEQYF.

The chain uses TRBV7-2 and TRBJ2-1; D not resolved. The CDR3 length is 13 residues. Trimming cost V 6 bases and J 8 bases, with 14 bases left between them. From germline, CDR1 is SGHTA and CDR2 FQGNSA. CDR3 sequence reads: CASRPNGAYEQFF. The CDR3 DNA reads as TGTGCCAGCAGGCCCAACGGAGCCTATGAGCAGTTCTTC. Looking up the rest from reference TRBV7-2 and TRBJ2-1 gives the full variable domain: GAGVSQSPSNKVTEKGKDVELRCDPISGHTALYWYRQSLGQGLEFLIYFQGNSAPDKSGLPSDRFSAERTGGSVSTLTIQRTQQEDSAVYLCASRPNGAYEQFFGPGTRLTVL.

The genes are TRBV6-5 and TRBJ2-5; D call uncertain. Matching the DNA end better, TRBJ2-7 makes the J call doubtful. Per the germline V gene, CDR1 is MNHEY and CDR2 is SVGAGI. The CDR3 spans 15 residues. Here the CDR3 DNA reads TGTGCCAGCAGTCTAAGCCCGTCCCTCTCCTACGAGCAGTACTTC. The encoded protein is CASSLSPSLSYEQYF.

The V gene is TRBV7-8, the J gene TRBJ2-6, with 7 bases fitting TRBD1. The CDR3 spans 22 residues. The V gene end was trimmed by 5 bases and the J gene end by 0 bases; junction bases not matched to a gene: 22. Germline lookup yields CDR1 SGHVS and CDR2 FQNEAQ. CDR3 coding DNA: TGTGCCAGCAGCCCCCCGACAGGGCACTTTAAAAACTTTCACTCTGGGGCCAACGTCCTGACTTTC. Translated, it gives CASSPPTGHFKNFHSGANVLTF.

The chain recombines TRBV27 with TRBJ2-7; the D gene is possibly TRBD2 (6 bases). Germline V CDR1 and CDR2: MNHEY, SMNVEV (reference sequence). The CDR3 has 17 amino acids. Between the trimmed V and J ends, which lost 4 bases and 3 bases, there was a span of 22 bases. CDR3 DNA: TGTGCCAGCAGTTACCTCCAGCCGGGACTGGGCGACTACGAGCAGTACTTC. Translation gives CASSYLQPGLGDYEQYF.

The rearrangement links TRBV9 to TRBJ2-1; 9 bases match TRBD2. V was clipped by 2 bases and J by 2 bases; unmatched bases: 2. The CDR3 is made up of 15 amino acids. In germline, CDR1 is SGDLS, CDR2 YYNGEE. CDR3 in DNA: TGTGCCAGCAGCGTGCGGGAGGGGACCTACAATGAGCAGTTCTTC. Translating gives CASSVREGTYNEQFF.

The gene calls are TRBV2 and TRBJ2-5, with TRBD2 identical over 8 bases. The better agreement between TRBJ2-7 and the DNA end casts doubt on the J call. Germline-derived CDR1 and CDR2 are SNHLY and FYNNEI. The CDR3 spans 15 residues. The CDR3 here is CASGDPSGRAYEQYF. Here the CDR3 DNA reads TGTGCCAGCGGAGACCCCAGCGGGAGAGCCTACGAGCAGTACTTC.

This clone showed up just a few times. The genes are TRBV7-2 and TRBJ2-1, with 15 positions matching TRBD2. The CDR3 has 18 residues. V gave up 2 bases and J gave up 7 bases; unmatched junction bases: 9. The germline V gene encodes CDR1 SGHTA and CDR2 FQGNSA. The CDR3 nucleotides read TGTGCCAGCAGCTTATGGTGGACTAGCGGGAGGGCCGCGAATGAGCAGTTCTTC. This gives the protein CASSLWWTSGRAANEQFF.

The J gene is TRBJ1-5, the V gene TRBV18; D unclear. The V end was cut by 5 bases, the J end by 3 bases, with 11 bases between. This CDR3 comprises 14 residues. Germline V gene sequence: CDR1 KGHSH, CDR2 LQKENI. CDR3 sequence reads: CASSLWGANQPQHF. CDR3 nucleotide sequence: TGTGCCAGCTCATTATGGGGAGCCAATCAGCCCCAGCATTTT.

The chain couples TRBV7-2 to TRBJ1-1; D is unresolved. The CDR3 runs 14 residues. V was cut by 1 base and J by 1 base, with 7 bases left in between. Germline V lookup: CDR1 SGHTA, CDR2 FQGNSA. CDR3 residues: CASSLVGRNTEAFF. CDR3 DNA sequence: TGTGCCAGCAGCTTAGTAGGGCGGAACACTGAAGCTTTCTTT.

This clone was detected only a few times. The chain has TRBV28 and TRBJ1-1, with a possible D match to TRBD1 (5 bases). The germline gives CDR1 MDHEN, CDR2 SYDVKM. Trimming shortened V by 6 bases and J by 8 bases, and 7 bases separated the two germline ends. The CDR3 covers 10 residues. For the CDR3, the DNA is TGTGCCAGCAGGAGGGGAGAAGCTTTCTTT. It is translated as CASRRGEAFF.

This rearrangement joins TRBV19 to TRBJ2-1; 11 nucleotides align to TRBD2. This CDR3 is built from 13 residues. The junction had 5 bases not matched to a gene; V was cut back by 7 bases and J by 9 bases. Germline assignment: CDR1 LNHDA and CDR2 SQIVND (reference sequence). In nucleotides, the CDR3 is TGTGCCAGTAAGGACCTAGCGGGAGGTGAGCAGTTCTTC. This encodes CASKDLAGGEQFF.

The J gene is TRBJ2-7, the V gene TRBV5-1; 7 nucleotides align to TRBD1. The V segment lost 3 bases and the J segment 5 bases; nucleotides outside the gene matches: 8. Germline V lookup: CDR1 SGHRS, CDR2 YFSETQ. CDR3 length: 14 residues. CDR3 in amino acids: CASSSMTGWDEQYF. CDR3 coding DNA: TGCGCCAGCAGCTCAATGACAGGGTGGGACGAGCAGTACTTC.

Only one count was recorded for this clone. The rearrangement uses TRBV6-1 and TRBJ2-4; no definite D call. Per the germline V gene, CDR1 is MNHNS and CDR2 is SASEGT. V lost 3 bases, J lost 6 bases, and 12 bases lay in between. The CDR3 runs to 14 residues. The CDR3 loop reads CASSEVSSPNIQYF. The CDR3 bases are TGTGCCAGCAGTGAGGTCTCATCCCCAAACATTCAGTACTTC.

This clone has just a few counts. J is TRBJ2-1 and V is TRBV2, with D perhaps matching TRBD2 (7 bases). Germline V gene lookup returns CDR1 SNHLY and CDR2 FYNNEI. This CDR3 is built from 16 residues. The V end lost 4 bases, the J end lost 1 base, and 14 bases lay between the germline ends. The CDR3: CASSGEGGFSYNEQFF. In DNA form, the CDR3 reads TGTGCCAGCAGTGGGGAGGGGGGATTTTCCTACAATGAGCAGTTCTTC.

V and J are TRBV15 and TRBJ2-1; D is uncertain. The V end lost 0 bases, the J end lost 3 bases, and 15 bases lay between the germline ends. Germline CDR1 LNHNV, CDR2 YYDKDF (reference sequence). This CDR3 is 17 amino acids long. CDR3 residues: CATSRDGMSQLYNEQFF. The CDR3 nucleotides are TGTGCCACCAGCAGAGACGGTATGAGCCAGCTCTACAATGAGCAGTTCTTC.

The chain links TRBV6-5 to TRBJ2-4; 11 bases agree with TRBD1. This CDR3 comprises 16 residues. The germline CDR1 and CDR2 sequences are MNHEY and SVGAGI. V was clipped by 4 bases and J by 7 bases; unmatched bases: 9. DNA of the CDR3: TGTGCCAGCAGTTCCCCCCGGACAGGGGGCGGCAACATTCAGTACTTC. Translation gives CASSSPRTGGGNIQYF.

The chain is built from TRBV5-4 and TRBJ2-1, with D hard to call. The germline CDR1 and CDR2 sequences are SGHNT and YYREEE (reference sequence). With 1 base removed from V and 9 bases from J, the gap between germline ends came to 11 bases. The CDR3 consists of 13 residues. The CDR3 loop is CASSLQSVAEQFF. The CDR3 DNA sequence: TGTGCCAGCAGCTTGCAGAGTGTCGCTGAGCAGTTCTTC. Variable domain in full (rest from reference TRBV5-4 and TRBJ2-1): ETGVTQSPTHLIKTRGQQVTLRCSSQSGHNTVSWYQQALGQGPQFIFQYYREEENGRGNFPPRFSGLQFPNYSSELNVNALELDDSALYLCASSLQSVAEQFFGPGTRLTVL.

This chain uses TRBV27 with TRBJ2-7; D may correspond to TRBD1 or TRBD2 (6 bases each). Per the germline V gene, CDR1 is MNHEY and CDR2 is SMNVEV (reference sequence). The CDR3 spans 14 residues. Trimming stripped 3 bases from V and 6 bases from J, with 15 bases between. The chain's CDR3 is CASSFGGLPIEQYF. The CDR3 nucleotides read TGTGCCAGCAGTTTTGGGGGGCTCCCCATCGAGCAGTACTTC.

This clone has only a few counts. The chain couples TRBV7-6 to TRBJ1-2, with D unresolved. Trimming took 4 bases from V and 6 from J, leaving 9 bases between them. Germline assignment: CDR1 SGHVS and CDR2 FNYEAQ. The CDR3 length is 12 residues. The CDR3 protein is CASSSEQDGYTF. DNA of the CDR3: TGTGCCAGCAGCTCGGAGCAGGATGGCTACACCTTC.

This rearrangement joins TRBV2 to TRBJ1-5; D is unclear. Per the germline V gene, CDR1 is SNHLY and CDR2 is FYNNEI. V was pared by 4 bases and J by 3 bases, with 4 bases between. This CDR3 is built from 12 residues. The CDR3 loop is CASSGNNQPQHF. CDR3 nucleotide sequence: TGTGCCAGCAGTGGGAACAATCAGCCCCAGCATTTT. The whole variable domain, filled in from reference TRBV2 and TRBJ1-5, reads EPEVTQTPSHQVTQMGQEVILRCVPISNHLYFYWYRQILGQKVEFLVSFYNNEISEKSEIFDDQFSVERPDGSNFTLKIRSTKLEDSAMYFCASSGNNQPQHFGDGTRLSIL.

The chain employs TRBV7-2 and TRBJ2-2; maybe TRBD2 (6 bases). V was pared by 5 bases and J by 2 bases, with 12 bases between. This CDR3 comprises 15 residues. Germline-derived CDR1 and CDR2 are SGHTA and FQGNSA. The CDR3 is CASSQDGLNTGELFF. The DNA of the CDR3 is TGTGCCAGCAGCCAAGACGGACTAAACACCGGGGAGCTGTTTTTT.

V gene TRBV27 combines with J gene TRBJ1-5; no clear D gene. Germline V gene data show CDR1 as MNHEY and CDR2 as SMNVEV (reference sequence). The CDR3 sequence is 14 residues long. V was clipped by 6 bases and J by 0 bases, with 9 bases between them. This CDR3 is CASRPSGSNQPQHF. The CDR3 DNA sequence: TGTGCCAGCAGACCCTCGGGTAGCAATCAGCCCCAGCATTTT.

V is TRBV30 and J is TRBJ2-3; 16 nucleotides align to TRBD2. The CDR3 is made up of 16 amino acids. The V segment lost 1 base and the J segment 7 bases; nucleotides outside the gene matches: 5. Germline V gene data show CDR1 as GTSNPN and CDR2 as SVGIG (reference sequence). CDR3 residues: CAWSAGTSGRGYTQYF. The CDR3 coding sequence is TGTGCCTGGAGTGCCGGGACTAGCGGGAGGGGGTATACGCAGTATTTT.

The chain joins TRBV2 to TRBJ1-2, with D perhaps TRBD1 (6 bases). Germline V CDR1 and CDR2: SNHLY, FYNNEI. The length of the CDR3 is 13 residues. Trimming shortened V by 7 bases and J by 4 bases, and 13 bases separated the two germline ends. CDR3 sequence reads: CASTGQLFYGYTF. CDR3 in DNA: TGTGCCAGCACTGGACAGCTGTTCTATGGCTACACCTTC.